This is a list of T cell receptor beta chains from one sample in a study of blood T cell repertoires in COVID-19. Generated by immunoSEQ multiplex PCR, the TCRdb table keeps only in-frame clones and is missing some. This sample has around 230,000 clones, with around 80% found just once. The sample taken for sequencing was PBMCs or T cells enriched from blood (not recorded which). These receptors were obtained from a man aged 35 to 55 who had recovered from COVID-19. CDR3s leave out the opening cysteine and the closing phenylalanine or tryptophan. D genes are given only for firm matches.

j_gene | v_gene | d_gene | CDR3aa
TRBJ2-3 | TRBV5-8 | - | AKGHRKADTQY
TRBJ2-7 | TRBV19 | - | ASRPGLAAAYEQY
TRBJ2-7 | TRBV7-6 | - | ASSGMGAGGSYEQY
TRBJ1-3 | TRBV28 | - | ASSEGENTIY
TRBJ2-7 | TRBV3-1/TRBV3-2 | TRBD1 | ASSQGDRPSYEQY
TRBJ2-7 | TRBV7-9 | TRBD1 | ASSLRGQGSNEQY
TRBJ2-2 | TRBV5-4 | TRBD2 | ASSPGLAQSGELF
TRBJ2-3 | TRBV5-1 | TRBD2 | ASSLARGGLVDTQY
TRBJ2-2 | TRBV7-3 | - | ASSPQVLVRLVAGELF
TRBJ1-2 | TRBV18 | - | ASSQQGNYGYT